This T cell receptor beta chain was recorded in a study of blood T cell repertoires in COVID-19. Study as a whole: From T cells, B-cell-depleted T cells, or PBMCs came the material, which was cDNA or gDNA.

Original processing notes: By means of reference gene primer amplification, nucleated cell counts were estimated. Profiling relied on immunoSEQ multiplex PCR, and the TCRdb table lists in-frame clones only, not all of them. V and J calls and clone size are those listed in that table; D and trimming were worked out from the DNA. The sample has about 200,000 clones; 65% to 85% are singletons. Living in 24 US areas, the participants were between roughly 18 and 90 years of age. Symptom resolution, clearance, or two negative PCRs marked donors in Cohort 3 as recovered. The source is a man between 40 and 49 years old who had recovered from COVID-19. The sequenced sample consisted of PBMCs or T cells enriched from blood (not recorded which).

The DNA of the CDR3 is TGTGCCTGGAGGCAGGGTCTCAATCAGCCCCAGCATTTT. Its translation: CAWRQGLNQPQHF. The J gene is TRBJ1-5, the V gene TRBV30, with D possibly matching TRBD1 (5 bases). There are 13 residues in the CDR3. Germline assignment: CDR1 GTSNPN and CDR2 SVGIG (reference sequence). Trimming removed 3 bases from V and 3 bases from J, with 9 bases in between.